Sequencing of this TCR beta chain was carried out in a study of blood T cell repertoires in COVID-19. The germline V gene has CDR1 LNHDA and CDR2 SQIVND (reference sequence). The CDR3 covers 18 residues. Trimming took 3 bases from V and 7 from J; bases not matched to a gene: 19. Seattle researchers signed up patients amid active infection and tracked them longitudinally. The assay was immunoSEQ multiplex PCR, and TCRdb's table has in-frame clones only and misses some. Of 410,000 or so clones listed, around nine tenths were seen once; the top ten hold approximately 1.5%. The J gene is TRBJ1-2, the V gene TRBV19; 8 positions agree with TRBD1. This clonotype was sampled from a woman aged 35 to 49 with COVID-19, enrolled during active disease. The sequencing input was peripheral blood. CDR3 in amino acids: CASSIITDRGRGGAGYTF. CDR3 nucleotide sequence: TGTGCCAGTAGTATTATAACCGACAGGGGACGGGGAGGAGCTGGCTACACCTTC.